One sample yielded the 7 T cell receptor beta chains listed below, sequenced in a study of cytomegalovirus exposure and HLA in healthy donors. PCR primers comprised 60 Vbeta and 13 Jbeta primers. Sequenced by immunoSEQ multiplex PCR; TCRdb stores in-frame clones only, minus some. This table has 100,000 to 150,000 clones, 84% appearing once. The sample was PBMCs. The receptors were sampled from a woman under 30 in good health and CMV-seropositive.

The rearrangement links TRBV7-9 to TRBJ2-2, with D possibly being TRBD1 (5 bases). V lost 5 bases and J lost 6, with 13 bases in between. This CDR3 contains 14 residues. Germline CDR1 is SEHNR and CDR2 is FQNEAQ (reference sequence). CDR3 amino acids: CASSGSGIAGELFF. The CDR3, as DNA: TGTGCCAGCAGCGGGTCAGGGATTGCCGGGGAGCTGTTTTTT.

The V gene is TRBV9, the J gene TRBJ1-1, with a weak D call TRBD1 (6 bases). CDR3 length equals 14 residues. The germline V gene encodes CDR1 SGDLS and CDR2 YYNGEE. The V and J ends lost 5 bases and 3 bases respectively, with 14 bases between them. The CDR3 sequence: CASSARGGHTEAFF. In DNA form, the CDR3 reads TGTGCCAGCAGTGCGAGAGGGGGTCACACTGAAGCTTTCTTT.

The rearrangement uses TRBV5-1 and TRBJ2-7, with TRBD1 matching 7 bases. Germline V CDR1 and CDR2: SGHRS, YFSETQ. V was pared by 3 bases and J by 3 bases, with 6 bases of the junction left unmatched. This CDR3 spans 14 amino acids. CDR3 DNA: TGCGCCAGCAGCTGGAACCGGGACAGCTACGAGCAGTACTTC. It is translated as CASSWNRDSYEQYF.

This clone has a single count. The rearrangement links TRBV11-3 to TRBJ2-3; D might be TRBD2 (6 bases). The CDR3 length is 16 residues. Germline V gene lookup returns CDR1 SGHNT and CDR2 YENEEA. The germline V and J ends were trimmed by 4 bases and 2 bases, with 16 bases remaining between them. The CDR3: CASSSKRVGNTDTQYF. The DNA of the CDR3 is TGTGCCAGCAGCTCGAAGCGGGTCGGGAACACAGATACGCAGTATTTT.

V usage is TRBV5-1 and J usage is TRBJ2-3, with D tentatively TRBD1 (5 bases). This CDR3 is 16 amino acids long. V dropped 4 bases and J dropped 0 bases, with 15 bases sitting between them. CDR1 SGHRS and CDR2 YFSETQ come from the germline V gene. The CDR3 is CASSVPQVPSTDTQYF. CDR3 DNA: TGCGCCAGCAGCGTGCCACAGGTCCCTAGCACAGATACGCAGTATTTT.

V usage is TRBV7-3 and J usage is TRBJ1-2; D gene unclear. Germline V CDR1 and CDR2: SGHTA, FQGTGA. This CDR3 contains 13 residues. V lost 10 bases, J lost 4 bases, and 16 bases lay in between. CDR3 amino acids: CAINTGWSYGYTF. In DNA, the CDR3 is TGTGCCATAAACACGGGTTGGAGCTATGGCTACACCTTC.

About this clone: Additional DNA sequences in this sample encode the identical CDR3. The CDR3 region has the DNA TGTGCCAGCTCACCTCCAGGCGAAGAGACCCAGTACTTC. It specifies CASSPPGEETQYF. V and J are TRBV18 and TRBJ2-5; D remains ambiguous. Germline CDR1 reads KGHSH; CDR2 reads LQKENI. There are 13 residues in the CDR3. V dropped 3 bases and J dropped 3 bases, with 8 bases sitting between them. Full variable domain (missing parts from reference TRBV18 and TRBJ2-5): NAGVMQNPRHLVRRRGQEARLRCSPMKGHSHVYWYRQLPEEGLKFMVYLQKENIIDESGMPKERFSAEFPKEGPSILRIQQVVRGDSAAYFCASSPPGEETQYFGPGTRLLVL.